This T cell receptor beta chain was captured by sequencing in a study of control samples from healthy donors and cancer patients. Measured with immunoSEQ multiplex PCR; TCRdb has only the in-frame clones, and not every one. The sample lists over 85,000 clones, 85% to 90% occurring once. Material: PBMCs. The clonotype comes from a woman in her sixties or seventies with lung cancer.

CDR3 region: CASSLGGARSNYGYTF. The CDR3 nucleotides are TGTGCCAGCAGCTTGGGGGGGGCGAGATCTAACTATGGCTACACCTTC. This sequence joins TRBV5-4 and TRBJ1-2; D may be TRBD1 (6 bases). This CDR3 contains 16 residues. Trimming pared 0 bases from V and 0 bases from J, leaving 12 bases between. From germline, CDR1 is SGHNT and CDR2 YYREEE (reference sequence). The variable domain in full, completed from reference TRBV5-4 and TRBJ1-2, reads ETGVTQSPTHLIKTRGQQVTLRCSSQSGHNTVSWYQQALGQGPQFIFQYYREEENGRGNFPPRFSGLQFPNYSSELNVNALELDDSALYLCASSLGGARSNYGYTFGSGTRLTVV.